The TCR beta chain under discussion was sequenced for a study of blood T cell repertoires in COVID-19. Study overall: The cDNA or gDNA used as material had been derived from T cells, B-cell-depleted T cells, or PBMCs.

J lost 5 bases, V lost 4 bases, and 4 bases had no gene match. Germline V lookup: CDR1 MNHNY, CDR2 SVGAGI (reference sequence). The CDR3 spans 13 residues. Clones were sequenced by immunoSEQ multiplex PCR, and TCRdb holds only the in-frame ones, with some missing. Of roughly 230,000 clones listed, 70% to 90% were seen once; the top ten hold around 0.97%. Sequenced sample: peripheral blood. The TCR sequence derives from a man aged 40-49 years with acute or convalescent COVID-19. V usage is TRBV6-6 and J usage is TRBJ2-5; 7 positions match TRBD1. The chain's CDR3 is CASSLGGLETQYF. The CDR3 DNA reads TGTGCCAGCAGTTTAGGGGGCTTGGAGACCCAGTACTTC.